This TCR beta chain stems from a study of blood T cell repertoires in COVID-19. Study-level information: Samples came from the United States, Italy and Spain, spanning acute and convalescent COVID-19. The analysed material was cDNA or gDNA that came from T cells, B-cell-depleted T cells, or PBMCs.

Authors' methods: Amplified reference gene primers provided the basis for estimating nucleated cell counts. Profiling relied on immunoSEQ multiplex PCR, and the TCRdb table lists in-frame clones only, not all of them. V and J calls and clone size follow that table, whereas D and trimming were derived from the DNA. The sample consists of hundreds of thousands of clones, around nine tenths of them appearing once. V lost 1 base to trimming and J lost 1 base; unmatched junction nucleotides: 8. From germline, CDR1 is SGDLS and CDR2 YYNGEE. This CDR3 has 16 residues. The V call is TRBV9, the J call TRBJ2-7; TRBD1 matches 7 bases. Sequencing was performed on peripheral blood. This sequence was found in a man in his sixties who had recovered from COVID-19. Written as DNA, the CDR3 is TGTGCCAGCAGCGTATCGGAACAGGGGCCATCCTACGAGCAGTACTTC. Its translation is CASSVSEQGPSYEQYF.